The TCR beta chain described here comes from a study of glioma-infiltrating T cells. The iRepertoire nested amplicon-rescue multiplex PCR amplified TCR alpha and beta CDR3s from RNA. One-step reverse transcription and amplification started from approximately 100-400 ng of tissue mRNA or PBMC total RNA. From the multiplex PCR reads, TCRdb called clonotypes with MiXCR, one entry per CDR3 protein. The sample records more than 300,000 distinct CDR3 sequences, roughly two fifths being singletons. This clonotype was seen only a few times. The CDR3 consists of 14 residues. Germline V gives CDR1 MDHEN, CDR2 SYDVKM. Between the trimmed V and J ends, which lost 5 bases and 3 bases, there was a span of 14 bases.

Sequencing used glioma tissue, nonneoplastic brain tissue, or PBMCs (not recorded which). The sequence was obtained from a human donor with low-grade glioma or glioblastoma, undergoing nonglioma brain surgery, or in good health (not recorded which). The chain joins TRBV28 to TRBJ2-7, with D possibly TRBD2 on 6 matching bases. The DNA for the CDR3 is TGTGCCAGCAGTCCTAGCGAGAAGAACTACGAGCAGTACTTC. Translating gives CASSPSEKNYEQYF. Full variable domain (remainder filled in from reference TRBV28 and TRBJ2-7): DVKVTQSSRYLVKRTGEKVFLECVQDMDHENMFWYRQDPGLGLRLIYFSYDVKMKEKGDIPEGYSVSREKKERFSLILESASTNQTSMYLCASSPSEKNYEQYFGPGTRLTVT.